This T cell receptor beta chain is drawn from a study of blood T cell repertoires in COVID-19. The wider study: Italy, Spain and the United States were the sources of the convalescent and acute COVID-19 samples.

This CDR3 is 15 amino acids long. Germline V gives CDR1 SSHAT, CDR2 FNYEAQ (reference sequence). As handled by the study authors: Amplification from reference gene primers served as the basis for estimated nucleated cell counts. Profiling relied on immunoSEQ multiplex PCR, and the TCRdb table lists in-frame clones only, not all of them. V and J calls and clone size are given by that table; D and trimming were obtained from the DNA. The sample has 200,000 to 300,000 clones; roughly 88% are singletons. A note on this clone: Germline and junction disagree at one end, which may indicate a read error.

This chain links TRBV7-7 with TRBJ2-7; 7 nucleotides match TRBD2. The sample consisted of peripheral blood. The clonotype originates from a man older than 75 with acute or convalescent COVID-19. Written as DNA, the CDR3 is TGTGCTAGCAGCTTAGGACGCGGGGAGGGCTACGAGCAGTACTTC. It yields the protein CASSLGRGEGYEQYF.